This TCR beta chain was obtained from a study of cytomegalovirus exposure and HLA in healthy donors (dated by TCRdb to 2016 to 2017). About the investigation overall: The 500 to 800 repertoires of the first cohort and the 120 validation repertoires were produced on the same platform, according to a later analysis. The study aimed to test whether cataloging public T cell receptors could reveal signatures of past pathogen exposure. Besides the first cohort of under 700 subjects, a separate validation cohort made up of 95 to 150 different subjects was used. The study combined high-throughput TCR immunosequencing, statistical association of individual TCRs with disease status, and machine learning to predict cytomegalovirus infection status.

Separate from the approximately 690-subject first cohort, the validation cohort of some 130 subjects was the group to which the donors belonged. Library preparation employed the immunoSEQ multiplex PCR assay. In the authors' own workflow: To diagnose cytomegalovirus status from the catalog of TCR beta chain sequences, a statistical classification framework was built. TCRdb mirrors the immuneACCESS table, restricted to in-frame sequences. Some clones are absent from its copies; in checked studies, under half trace to an unresolved V gene, and the reason for the others is unknown. V and J calls and clone size are those listed in that table; D and trimming were worked out from the DNA. This sample gives a few hundred thousand clones in total; less than 95% of them show up just once. The ten largest clonotypes hold 3.1% of the sample. Concerning this clone: No antigen is known for it. Base-call qualities are not available, and no considerably larger clone is one nucleotide away.

The CDR3 numbers 18 residues from cysteine through phenylalanine. Solely the CDR3 DNA is kept, with 54 bases framed from the first base. Germline trimming amounts to 2 bases on V and 6 bases on J, with 6 as the count of junction bases outside the gene matches. CDR1 LGHNA and CDR2 YSLEER are derived from the germline V gene. What the work shows at the level of the full study, not this receptor alone: In vitro tests confirmed that a few of the cytomegalovirus-associated TCR beta chains recognize cytomegalovirus antigens. According to the authors, the approach could potentially be generalized to other disease states and immunological phenotypes. The study listed approximately 150 TCR beta chains as associated with cytomegalovirus. Most TCR sequences were seen in very few donors, while some public TCRs were found in many individuals. Of the cluster scores, about 94% were above 0 in a later analysis, which found that TCRs clustered in the first cohort also tended to co-occur in the 120 validation repertoires. In both the original and validation cohorts, the classifier was reported to diagnose cytomegalovirus status with high specificity and sensitivity. A later analysis had no HLA typing for the validation cohort, so co-occurrence there was scored across all 130 or so repertoires.

The rearrangement combines TRBV4-3 with TRBJ2-2; 16 middle bases align to TRBD2. The clonotype originates from a woman aged 25 to 39 in good health and CMV-seronegative. The sample consisted of PBMCs. The sequenced DNA is TGCGCCAGCAGCCAAATGGGACTAGCGGGAGGGTCCGCCGGGGAGCTGTTTTTT. This codes for CASSQMGLAGGSAGELFF.